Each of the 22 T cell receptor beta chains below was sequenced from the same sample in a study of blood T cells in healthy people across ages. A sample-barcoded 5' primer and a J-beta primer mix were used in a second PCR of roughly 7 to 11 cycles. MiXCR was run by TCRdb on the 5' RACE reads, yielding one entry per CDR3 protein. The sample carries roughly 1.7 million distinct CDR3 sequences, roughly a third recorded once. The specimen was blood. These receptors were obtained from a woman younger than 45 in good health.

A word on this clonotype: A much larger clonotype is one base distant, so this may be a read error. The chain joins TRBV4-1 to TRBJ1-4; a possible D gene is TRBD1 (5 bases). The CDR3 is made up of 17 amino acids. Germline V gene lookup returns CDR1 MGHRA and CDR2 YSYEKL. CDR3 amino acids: CASSQHAWGVTNEKRFF. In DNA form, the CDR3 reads TGCGCCAGCAGCCAGCACGCTTGGGGGGTAACTAATGAAAAACGGTTTTTT.

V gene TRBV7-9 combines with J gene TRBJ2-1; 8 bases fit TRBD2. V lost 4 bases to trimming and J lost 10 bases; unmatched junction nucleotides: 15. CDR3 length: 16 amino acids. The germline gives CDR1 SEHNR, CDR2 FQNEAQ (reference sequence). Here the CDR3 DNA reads TGTGCCAGCAGCTACAAAGCGGGAGAATCTGCAGGGGAGCAGTTCTTC. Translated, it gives CASSYKAGESAGEQFF. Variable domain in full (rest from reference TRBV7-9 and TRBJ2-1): DTGVSQNPRHKITKRGQNVTFRCDPISEHNRLYWYRQTLGQGPEFLTYFQNEAQLEKSRLLSDRFSAERPKGSFSTLEIQRTEQGDSAMYLCASSYKAGESAGEQFFGPGTRLTVL.

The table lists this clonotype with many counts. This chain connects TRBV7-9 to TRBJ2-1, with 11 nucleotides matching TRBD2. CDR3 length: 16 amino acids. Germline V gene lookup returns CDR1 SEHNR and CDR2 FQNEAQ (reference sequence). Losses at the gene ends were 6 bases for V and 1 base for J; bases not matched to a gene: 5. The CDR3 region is CASRPLAGGSYNEQFF. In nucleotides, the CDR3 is TGTGCCAGCAGGCCGCTAGCGGGGGGTTCCTACAATGAGCAGTTCTTC.

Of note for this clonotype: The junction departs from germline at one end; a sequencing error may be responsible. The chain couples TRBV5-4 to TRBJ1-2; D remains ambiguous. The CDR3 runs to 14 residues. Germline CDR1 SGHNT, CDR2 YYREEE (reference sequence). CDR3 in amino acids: CASSLINEIYSYTF. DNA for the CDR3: TGTGCCAGCAGCTTAATTAATGAAATCTATAGCTACACCTTC.

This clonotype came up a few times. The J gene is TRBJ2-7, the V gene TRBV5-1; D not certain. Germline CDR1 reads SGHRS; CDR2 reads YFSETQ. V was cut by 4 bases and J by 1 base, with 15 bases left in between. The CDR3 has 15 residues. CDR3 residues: CASSPRLVVSYEQYF. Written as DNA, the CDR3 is TGCGCCAGCAGCCCGCGGCTGGTGGTTTCCTACGAGCAGTACTTC.

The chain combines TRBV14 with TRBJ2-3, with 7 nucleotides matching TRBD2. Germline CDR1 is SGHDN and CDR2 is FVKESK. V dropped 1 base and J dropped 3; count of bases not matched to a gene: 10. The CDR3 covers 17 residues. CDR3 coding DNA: TGTGCCAGCAGCCAAGTCGGGGGGACCTCGCGAACAGATACGCAGTATTTT. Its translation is CASSQVGGTSRTDTQYF.

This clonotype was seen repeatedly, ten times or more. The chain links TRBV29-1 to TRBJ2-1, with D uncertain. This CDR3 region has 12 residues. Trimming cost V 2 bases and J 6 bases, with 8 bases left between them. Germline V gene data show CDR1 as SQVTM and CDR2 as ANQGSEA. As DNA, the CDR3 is TGCAGCGTTGAATCCAGACTCAATGAGCAGTTCTTC. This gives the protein CSVESRLNEQFF.

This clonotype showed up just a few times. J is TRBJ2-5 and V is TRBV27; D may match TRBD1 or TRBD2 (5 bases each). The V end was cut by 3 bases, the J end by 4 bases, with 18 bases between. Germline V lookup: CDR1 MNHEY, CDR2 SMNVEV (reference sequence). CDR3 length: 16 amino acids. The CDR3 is CASSLTLGPGGETQYF. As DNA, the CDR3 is TGTGCCAGCAGTTTGACACTGGGACCAGGCGGAGAGACCCAGTACTTC.

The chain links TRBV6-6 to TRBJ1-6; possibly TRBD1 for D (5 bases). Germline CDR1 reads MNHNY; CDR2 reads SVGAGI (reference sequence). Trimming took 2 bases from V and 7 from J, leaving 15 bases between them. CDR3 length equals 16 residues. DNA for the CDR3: TGTGCCAGCAGTTACACGACCGGGGGGACGAATTCACCCCTCCACTTT. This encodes CASSYTTGGTNSPLHF.

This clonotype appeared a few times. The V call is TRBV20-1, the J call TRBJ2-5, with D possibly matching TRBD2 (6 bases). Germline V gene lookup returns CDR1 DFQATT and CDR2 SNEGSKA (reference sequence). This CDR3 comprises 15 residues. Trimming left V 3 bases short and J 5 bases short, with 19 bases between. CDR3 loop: CSASEPRAGEETQYF. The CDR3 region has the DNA TGCAGTGCTAGTGAACCCCGAGCGGGCGAGGAGACCCAGTACTTC.

CDR3 nucleotides: TGCGCCAGCAGCCAAGGGGCATACAGGGGGGGCTGGCAAGAGACCCAGTTCTTC. Residues: CASSQGAYRGGWQETQFF. V gene TRBV4-1 combines with J gene TRBJ2-5, with D maybe TRBD1 (8 bases). The DNA end favors TRBJ2-1, so the J call may be wrong. The germline V gene has CDR1 MGHRA and CDR2 YSYEKL. This CDR3 comprises 18 residues.

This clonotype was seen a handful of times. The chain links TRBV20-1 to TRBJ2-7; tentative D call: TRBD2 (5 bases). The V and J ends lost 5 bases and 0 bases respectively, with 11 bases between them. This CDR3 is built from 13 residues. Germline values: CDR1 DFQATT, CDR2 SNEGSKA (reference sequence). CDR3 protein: CSAPRGSSYEQYF. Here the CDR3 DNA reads TGCAGTGCTCCACGGGGTTCCTCCTACGAGCAGTACTTC.

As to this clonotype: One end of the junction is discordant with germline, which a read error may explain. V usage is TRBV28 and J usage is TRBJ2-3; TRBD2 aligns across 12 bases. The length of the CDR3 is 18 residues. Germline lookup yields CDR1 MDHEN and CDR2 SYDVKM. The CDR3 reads CGSSSNRLAGERTDTQYF. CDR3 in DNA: TGTGGCAGCAGTTCAAATCGACTAGCGGGGGAACGCACAGATACGCAGTATTTT.

The CDR3 DNA reads TGTGCCAGCAGGGAAAATGACGGGGAGCTGTTTTTT. Protein product: CASRENDGELFF. The chain has TRBV6-1 and TRBJ2-2; no firm D call. Germline values: CDR1 MNHNS, CDR2 SASEGT. Trimming shortened V by 6 bases and J by 7 bases, and 9 bases separated the two germline ends. The CDR3 has 12 amino acids.

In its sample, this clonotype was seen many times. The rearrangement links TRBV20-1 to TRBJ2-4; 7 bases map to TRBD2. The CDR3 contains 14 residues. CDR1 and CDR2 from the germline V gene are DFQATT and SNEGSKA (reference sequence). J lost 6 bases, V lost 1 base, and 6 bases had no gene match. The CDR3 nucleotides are TGCAGTGCTAGAGGGGGAGGGCCGAGAAACATTCAGTACTTC. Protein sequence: CSARGGGPRNIQYF.

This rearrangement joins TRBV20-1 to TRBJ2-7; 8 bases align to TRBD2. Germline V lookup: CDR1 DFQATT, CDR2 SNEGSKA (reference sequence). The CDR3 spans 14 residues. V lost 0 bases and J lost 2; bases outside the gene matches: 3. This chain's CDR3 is CSAREGLGTYEQYF. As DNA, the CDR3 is TGCAGTGCTAGAGAGGGACTAGGGACCTACGAGCAGTACTTC.

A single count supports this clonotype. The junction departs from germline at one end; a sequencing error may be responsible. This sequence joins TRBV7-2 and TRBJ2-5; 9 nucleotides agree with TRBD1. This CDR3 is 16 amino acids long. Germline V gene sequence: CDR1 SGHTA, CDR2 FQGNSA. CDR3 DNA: TGTGCCAGCAGCGTCGCCGGGACAGGGAGGGGAGAGACCCGGTACTTC. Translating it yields CASSVAGTGRGETRYF.

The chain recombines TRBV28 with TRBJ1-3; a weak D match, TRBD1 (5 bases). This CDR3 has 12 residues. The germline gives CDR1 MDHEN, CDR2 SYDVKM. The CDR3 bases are TGTGTCGTGGGGGGGAGCGGAAACACCATATATTTT. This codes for CVVGGSGNTIYF. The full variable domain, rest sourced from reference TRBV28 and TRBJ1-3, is DVKVTQSSRYLVKRTGEKVFLECVQDMDHENMFWYRQDPGLGLRLIYFSYDVKMKEKGDIPEGYSVSREKKERFSLILESASTNQTSMYLCVVGGSGNTIYFGEGSWLTVV.

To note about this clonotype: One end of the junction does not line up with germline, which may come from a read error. For the CDR3, the DNA is TGTGCCGGCAGTTACTCAGGCCAGGGGAAGACCCAGTACTTC. It specifies CAGSYSGQGKTQYF. The rearrangement uses TRBV6-5 and TRBJ2-5; D is possibly TRBD1 (6 bases). This CDR3 contains 14 residues. Looked up from germline, CDR1 is MNHEY and CDR2 is SVGAGI.

The CDR3 loop reads CASSQDQGTSGGDTDTQYF. Here the CDR3 DNA reads TGTGCCAGCAGCCAAGATCAGGGGACTAGCGGGGGAGACACAGATACGCAGTATTTT. The chain recombines TRBV3-1 with TRBJ2-3, with TRBD2 identical over 14 bases. The V gene end was trimmed by 0 bases and the J gene end by 2 bases; junction bases not matched to a gene: 7. Germline-derived CDR1 and CDR2 are LGHDT and YNNKEL (reference sequence). There are 19 residues in the CDR3.

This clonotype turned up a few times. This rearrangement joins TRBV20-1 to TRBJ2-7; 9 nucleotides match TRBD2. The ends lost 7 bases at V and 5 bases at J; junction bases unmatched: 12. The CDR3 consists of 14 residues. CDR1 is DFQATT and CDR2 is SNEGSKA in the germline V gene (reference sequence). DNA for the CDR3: TGCAGTGGACCAGTGGCGGGAGGGTCCCACGAGCAGTACTTC. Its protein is CSGPVAGGSHEQYF.

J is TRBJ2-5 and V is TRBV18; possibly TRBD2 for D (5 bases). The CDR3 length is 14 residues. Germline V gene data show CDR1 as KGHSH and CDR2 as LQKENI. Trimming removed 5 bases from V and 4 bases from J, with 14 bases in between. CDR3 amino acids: CASSYGVLGETQYF. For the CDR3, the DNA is TGTGCCAGCTCATACGGGGTTCTCGGAGAGACCCAGTACTTC.